These 15 T cell receptor beta chains originate from one sample sequenced in a study of blood T cells in healthy people across ages (dated by TCRdb to between 2014 and 2017). Preparation of the library involved 5' RACE. Reads for this sample came from an Illumina HiSeq 2500. A second PCR of about 7 to 12 cycles was run with a J-beta primer mix and a sample-barcoded 5' primer. TCRdb passed the public sequencing reads through fastp at Q25 and MiXCR, retaining productive beta sequences. Rows with one shared CDR3 protein collapse into an entry with the most common genes and DNA. Across this sample there are 2 million or so distinct CDR3 sequences, with just under 50% seen only once. Of the sample, 2.1% is held by the ten largest clones. Specimen: blood. These receptors originate from a woman in her thirties or forties in good health.

The genes are TRBV2 and TRBJ2-1, with D possibly matching TRBD2 (5 bases). Germline-derived CDR1 and CDR2 are SNHLY and FYNNEI. Between the trimmed V and J ends, which lost 2 bases and 7 bases, there was a span of 9 bases. The CDR3 contains 13 residues. The CDR3: CASSERRTNEQFF. The CDR3 DNA sequence: TGTGCCAGCAGTGAAAGGAGGACGAATGAGCAGTTCTTC. Using reference TRBV2 and TRBJ2-1 for the parts outside the CDR3, the full variable domain is EPEVTQTPSHQVTQMGQEVILRCVPISNHLYFYWYRQILGQKVEFLVSFYNNEISEKSEIFDDQFSVERPDGSNFTLKIRSTKLEDSAMYFCASSERRTNEQFFGPGTRLTVL.

There are a few counts of this clonotype. The chain joins TRBV10-3 to TRBJ2-7, with a possible D match to TRBD1 (6 bases). CDR1 and CDR2 from the germline V gene are ENHRY and SYGVKD. V was trimmed by 0 bases and J by 2 bases, leaving 11 bases between them. There are 15 residues in the CDR3. The CDR3 loop is CAISESRTAAYEQYF. As DNA, the CDR3 is TGTGCCATCAGTGAGTCGAGGACAGCAGCCTACGAGCAGTACTTC.

The chain combines TRBV20-1 with TRBJ2-7; tentatively, D is TRBD2 (7 bases). The CDR3 is made up of 14 amino acids. Trimming stripped 2 bases from V and 1 base from J, with 12 bases between. Germline CDR1 reads DFQATT; CDR2 reads SNEGSKA (reference sequence). In DNA, the CDR3 is TGCAGTGCTAGACGGGGGGCGCGGTCCTACGAGCAGTACTTC. Encoded protein: CSARRGARSYEQYF.

This clonotype was counted between two and nine times. V usage is TRBV20-1 and J usage is TRBJ2-1; 13 bases map to TRBD2. Trimming at V came to 0 bases and at J to 10 bases, leaving 9 bases not matched to a gene. The CDR3 runs to 16 residues. CDR1 and CDR2 from the germline V gene are DFQATT and SNEGSKA (reference sequence). The CDR3 is CSARDQLAGGIFEQFF. In DNA form, the CDR3 reads TGCAGTGCTAGAGATCAACTAGCGGGGGGGATTTTCGAGCAGTTCTTC.

DNA for the CDR3: TGTGCCATAAGGGTGGACCTTCGTAATGAGCAGTACTTC. Amino acid sequence: CAIRVDLRNEQYF. V and J are TRBV28 and TRBJ2-5, with no clear D. V gave up 10 bases and J gave up 11 bases, with 23 bases separating them. The V gene's germline CDR1 is MDHEN and CDR2 SYDVKM. The CDR3 length is 13 residues.

The rearrangement links TRBV20-1 to TRBJ1-5, with D perhaps matching TRBD1 (5 bases). The CDR3 contains 15 residues. Germline V CDR1 and CDR2: DFQATT, SNEGSKA (reference sequence). V gave up 2 bases and J gave up 5 bases, with 16 bases separating them. The CDR3 DNA reads as TGCAGTGCTAGACGCGGGACGTACCCGGATCAGCCCCAGCATTTT. Protein product: CSARRGTYPDQPQHF.

The chain employs TRBV6-2 or TRBV6-3 and TRBJ1-4; a possible D gene is TRBD1 (5 bases). CDR1 is MNHEY, CDR2 SVGEGT, per germline. The CDR3 spans 14 residues. Trimming left V 6 bases short and J 5 bases short, with 13 bases between. CDR3 protein: CASSRPGRNEKLFF. In nucleotides, the CDR3 is TGTGCCAGCAGCCGTCCGGGACGCAATGAAAAACTGTTTTTT.

A word on this clonotype: One base away lies a much larger clone, so this may be a sequencing read error. The chain recombines TRBV29-1 with TRBJ2-7; maybe TRBD1 (6 bases). Trimming left V 4 bases short and J 6 bases short, with 16 bases between. CDR3 length: 13 amino acids. CDR1 SQVTM and CDR2 ANQGSEA come from the germline V gene. The CDR3: CSVVQGNAFEQYF. DNA of the CDR3: TGCAGCGTTGTACAGGGCAATGCCTTCGAGCAGTACTTC.

This clonotype has just one count. The J gene is TRBJ2-5, the V gene TRBV5-6; TRBD1 might be the D (7 bases). CDR3 length equals 17 residues. The ends were cut back, 4 bases at V and 5 bases at J, with 24 bases in the middle. Germline assignment: CDR1 SGHDT and CDR2 YYEEEE. The CDR3 nucleotides are TGTGCCAGCAGCGGAGGCAGGGGGGAGATGTACGAGGAGACCCAGTACTTC. Translation gives CASSGGRGEMYEETQYF.

The rearrangement links TRBV7-8 to TRBJ2-1; D perhaps matches TRBD2 (6 bases). Trimming cost V 5 bases and J 4 bases, with 15 bases left between them. The CDR3 length is 15 residues. Germline lookup yields CDR1 SGHVS and CDR2 FQNEAQ. The CDR3 protein is CASSPPGVPYNEQFF. The CDR3 DNA reads TGTGCCAGCAGCCCACCGGGGGTCCCGTACAATGAGCAGTTCTTC.

This clonotype has more than one count but fewer than ten. V and J are TRBV25-1 and TRBJ2-2, with TRBD2 as a possible D gene (7 bases). V lost 3 bases and J 5 bases, leaving 13 bases between the germline ends. Germline V gene data show CDR1 as MGHDK and CDR2 as SYGVNS. The CDR3 consists of 15 residues. CDR3 in amino acids: CASSDSGGATGELFF. The DNA for the CDR3 is TGTGCCAGCAGTGACTCTGGGGGGGCGACCGGGGAGCTGTTTTTT. Based on the CDR3 plus reference TRBV25-1 and TRBJ2-2, the full variable domain is EADIYQTPRYLVIGTGKKITLECSQTMGHDKMYWYQQDPGMELHLIHYSYGVNSTEKGDLSSESTVSRIRTEHFPLTLESARPSHTSQYLCASSDSGGATGELFFGEGSRLTVL.

This clonotype was counted only a few times. This chain uses TRBV29-1 with TRBJ2-4; no definite D call. CDR1 SQVTM and CDR2 ANQGSEA come from the germline V gene. Trimming stripped 6 bases from V and 1 base from J, with 4 bases between. This CDR3 region has 11 residues. The CDR3 nucleotides are TGCAGCGTAGGTGCCAAAAACATTCAGTACTTC. Translated: CSVGAKNIQYF.

CDR3 region: CASSIRDRATQETQYF. The DNA of the CDR3 is TGTGCCAGCAGCATCCGAGACAGGGCAACCCAAGAGACCCAGTACTTC. This rearrangement joins TRBV28 to TRBJ2-5; 7 nucleotides align to TRBD1. Trimming removed 6 bases from V and 1 base from J; junction bases left unmatched: 11. The CDR3 totals 16 residues. Looked up from germline, CDR1 is MDHEN and CDR2 is SYDVKM.

This chain joins TRBV7-2 and TRBJ2-7, with D uncertain. The CDR3 length is 14 residues. V was trimmed by 6 bases and J by 3 bases, leaving 15 bases between them. Germline V gene sequence: CDR1 SGHTA, CDR2 FQGNSA. For the CDR3, the DNA is TGTGCCAGCAGTTCCGGGTCAATTTTCTACGAGCAGTACTTC. Translating gives CASSSGSIFYEQYF.

V and J are TRBV4-3 and TRBJ1-4, with 9 bases matching TRBD1. In germline, CDR1 is LGHNA, CDR2 YSLEER. The CDR3 is made up of 16 amino acids. With V trimmed by 4 bases and J by 3 bases, 6 bases remained unmatched. CDR3 amino acids: CASSLGQGYSNEKLFF. The CDR3 nucleotides read TGCGCCAGCAGCCTGGGACAGGGTTATTCTAATGAAAAACTGTTTTTT.